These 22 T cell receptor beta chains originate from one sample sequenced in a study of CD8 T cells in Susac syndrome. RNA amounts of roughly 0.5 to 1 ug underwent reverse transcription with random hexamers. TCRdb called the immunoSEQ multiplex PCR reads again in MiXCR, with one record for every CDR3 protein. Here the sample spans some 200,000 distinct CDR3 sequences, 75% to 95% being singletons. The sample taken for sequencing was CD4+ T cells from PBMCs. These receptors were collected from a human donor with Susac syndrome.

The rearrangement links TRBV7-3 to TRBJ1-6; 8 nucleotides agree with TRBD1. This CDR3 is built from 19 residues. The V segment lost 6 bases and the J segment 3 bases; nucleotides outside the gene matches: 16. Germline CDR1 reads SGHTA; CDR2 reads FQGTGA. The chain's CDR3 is CASSTSTVGQEIYNSPLHF. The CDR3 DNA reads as TGTGCCAGCAGTACTTCAACGGTGGGACAGGAAATCTATAATTCACCCCTCCACTTT.

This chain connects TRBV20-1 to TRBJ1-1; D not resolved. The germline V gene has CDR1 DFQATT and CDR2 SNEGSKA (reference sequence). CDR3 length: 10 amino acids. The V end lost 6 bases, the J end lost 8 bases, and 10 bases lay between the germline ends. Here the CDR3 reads CSARRREAFF. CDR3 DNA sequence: TGCAGTGCCAGACGAAGGGAAGCTTTCTTT.

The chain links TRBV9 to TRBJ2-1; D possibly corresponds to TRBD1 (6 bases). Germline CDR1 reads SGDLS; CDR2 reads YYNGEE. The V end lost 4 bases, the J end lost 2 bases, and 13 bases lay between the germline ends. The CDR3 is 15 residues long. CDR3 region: CASSLGQGTYNEQFF. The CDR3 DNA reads TGTGCCAGCAGCTTGGGGCAGGGGACCTACAATGAGCAGTTCTTC.

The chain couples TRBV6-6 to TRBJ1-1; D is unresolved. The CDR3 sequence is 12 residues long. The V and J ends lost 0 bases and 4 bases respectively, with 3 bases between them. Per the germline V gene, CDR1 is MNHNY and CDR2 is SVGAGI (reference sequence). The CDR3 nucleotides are TGTGCCAGCAGTTACTCGCGCACTGAAGCTTTCTTT. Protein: CASSYSRTEAFF.

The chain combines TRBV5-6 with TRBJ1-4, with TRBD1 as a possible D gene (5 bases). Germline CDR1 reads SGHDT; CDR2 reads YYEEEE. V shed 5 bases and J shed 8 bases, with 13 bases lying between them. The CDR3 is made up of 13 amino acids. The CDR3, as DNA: TGTGCCAGCAGTAGAGGGGATGGAGAAAAACTGTTTTTT. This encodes CASSRGDGEKLFF.

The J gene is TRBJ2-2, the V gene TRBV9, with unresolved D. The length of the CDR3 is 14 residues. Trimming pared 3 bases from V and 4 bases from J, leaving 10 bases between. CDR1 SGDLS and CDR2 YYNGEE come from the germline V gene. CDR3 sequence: CASSEPPSTGELFF. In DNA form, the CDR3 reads TGTGCCAGCAGCGAGCCCCCCTCCACCGGGGAGCTGTTTTTT.

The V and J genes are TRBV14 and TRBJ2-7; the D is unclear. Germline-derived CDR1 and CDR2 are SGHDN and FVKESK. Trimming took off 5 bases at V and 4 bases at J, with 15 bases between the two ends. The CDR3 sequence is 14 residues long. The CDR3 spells CASSSIEARYEQYF. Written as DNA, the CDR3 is TGTGCCAGCAGCTCGATTGAGGCTCGGTACGAGCAGTACTTC. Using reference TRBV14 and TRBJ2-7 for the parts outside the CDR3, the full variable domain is EAGVTQFPSHSVIEKGQTVTLRCDPISGHDNLYWYRRVMGKEIKFLLHFVKESKQDESGMPNNRFLAERTGGTYSTLKVQPAELEDSGVYFCASSSIEARYEQYFGPGTRLTVT.

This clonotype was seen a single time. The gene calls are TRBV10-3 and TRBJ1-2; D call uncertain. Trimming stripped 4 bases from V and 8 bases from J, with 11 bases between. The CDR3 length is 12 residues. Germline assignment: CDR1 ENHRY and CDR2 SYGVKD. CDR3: CAISGGMEGYTF. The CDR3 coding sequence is TGTGCCATCAGTGGGGGAATGGAGGGCTACACCTTC.

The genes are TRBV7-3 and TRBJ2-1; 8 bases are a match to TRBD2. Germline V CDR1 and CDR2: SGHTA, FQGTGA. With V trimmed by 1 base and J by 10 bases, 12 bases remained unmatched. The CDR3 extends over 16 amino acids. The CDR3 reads CASSLRGGGLGREQFF. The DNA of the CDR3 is TGTGCCAGCAGCTTAAGGGGAGGGGGACTAGGCAGGGAGCAGTTCTTC.

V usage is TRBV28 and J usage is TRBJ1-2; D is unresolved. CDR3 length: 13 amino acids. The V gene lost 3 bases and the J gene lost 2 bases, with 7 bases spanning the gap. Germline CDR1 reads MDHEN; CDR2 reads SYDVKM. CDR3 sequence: CASSLKQNYGYTF. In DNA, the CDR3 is TGTGCCAGCAGTTTGAAACAGAACTATGGCTACACCTTC.

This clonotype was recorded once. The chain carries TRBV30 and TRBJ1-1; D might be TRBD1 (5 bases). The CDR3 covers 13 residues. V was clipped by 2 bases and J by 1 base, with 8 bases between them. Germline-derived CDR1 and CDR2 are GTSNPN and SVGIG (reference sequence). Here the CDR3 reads CAWSSQGNTEAFF. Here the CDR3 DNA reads TGTGCCTGGAGTAGCCAGGGGAACACTGAAGCTTTCTTT. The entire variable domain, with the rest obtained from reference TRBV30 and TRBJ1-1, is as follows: SQTIHQWPATLVQPVGSPLSLECTVEGTSNPNLYWYRQAAGRGLQLLFYSVGIGQISSEVPQNLSASRPQDRQFILSSKKLLLSDSGFYLCAWSSQGNTEAFFGQGTRLTVV.

CDR3 region: CASRRGSVQGRNEQFF. CDR3 coding DNA: TGTGCCAGCAGAAGGGGGTCGGTACAGGGAAGAAATGAGCAGTTCTTC. The J gene is TRBJ2-1, the V gene TRBV27, with D perhaps matching TRBD1 (6 bases). Germline V gives CDR1 MNHEY, CDR2 SMNVEV (reference sequence). Trimming stripped 6 bases from V and 7 bases from J, with 22 bases between. The CDR3 contains 16 residues.

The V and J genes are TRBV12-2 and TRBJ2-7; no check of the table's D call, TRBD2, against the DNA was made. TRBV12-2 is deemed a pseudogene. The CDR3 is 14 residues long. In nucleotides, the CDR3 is TGTGCAAGTCGCTTACGGGACCTGGCGGACGAGCAGTACTTC. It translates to CASRLRDLADEQYF.

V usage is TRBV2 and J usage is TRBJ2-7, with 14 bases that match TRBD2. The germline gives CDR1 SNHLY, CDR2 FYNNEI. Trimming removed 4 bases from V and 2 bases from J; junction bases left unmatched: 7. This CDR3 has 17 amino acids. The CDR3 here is CASSGGLAGGNPYEQYF. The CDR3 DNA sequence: TGTGCCAGCAGTGGAGGACTAGCGGGGGGTAATCCCTACGAGCAGTACTTC.

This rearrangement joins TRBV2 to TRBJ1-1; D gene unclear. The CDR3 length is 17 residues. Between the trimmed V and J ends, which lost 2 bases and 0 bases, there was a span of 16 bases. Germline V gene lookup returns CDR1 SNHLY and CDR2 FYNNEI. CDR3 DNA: TGTGCCAGCAGTGAACGGTCGGGGATAGCGGTGAACACTGAAGCTTTCTTT. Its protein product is CASSERSGIAVNTEAFF.

CDR3: CANQAQAQGPPYNEQFF. In DNA, the CDR3 is TGTGCAAACCAGGCTCAGGCCCAGGGCCCACCTTACAATGAGCAGTTCTTC. The rearrangement joins TRBV6-1 to TRBJ2-1, with a weak D call TRBD1 (5 bases). The CDR3 covers 17 residues. CDR1 MNHNS and CDR2 SASEGT come from the germline V gene.

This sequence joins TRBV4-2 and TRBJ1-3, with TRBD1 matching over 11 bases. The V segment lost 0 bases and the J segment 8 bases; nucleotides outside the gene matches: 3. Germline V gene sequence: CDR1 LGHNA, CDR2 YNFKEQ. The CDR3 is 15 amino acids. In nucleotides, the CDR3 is TGTGCCAGCAGCCAAGATCGGGACAGGGGGGACACCATATATTTT. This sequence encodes CASSQDRDRGDTIYF.

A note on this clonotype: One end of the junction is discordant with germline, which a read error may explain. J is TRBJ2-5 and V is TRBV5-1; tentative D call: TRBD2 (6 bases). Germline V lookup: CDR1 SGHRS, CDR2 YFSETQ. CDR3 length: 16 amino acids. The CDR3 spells CASSLGGQTLKETQYF. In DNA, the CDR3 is TGCGCCAGCAGTTTGGGAGGCCAGACGCTGAAAGAGACCCAGTACTTC.

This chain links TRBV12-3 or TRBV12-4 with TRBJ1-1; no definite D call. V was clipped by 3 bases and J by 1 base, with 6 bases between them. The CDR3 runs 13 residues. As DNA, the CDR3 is TGTGCCAGCAGTTTTGAAGGGAACACTGAAGCTTTCTTT. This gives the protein CASSFEGNTEAFF.

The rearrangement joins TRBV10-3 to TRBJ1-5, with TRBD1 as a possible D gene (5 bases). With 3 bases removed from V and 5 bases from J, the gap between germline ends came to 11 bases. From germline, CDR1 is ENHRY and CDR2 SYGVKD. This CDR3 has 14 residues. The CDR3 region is CAISEDEGHQPQHF. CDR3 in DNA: TGTGCCATCAGTGAAGATGAGGGACATCAGCCCCAGCATTTT.

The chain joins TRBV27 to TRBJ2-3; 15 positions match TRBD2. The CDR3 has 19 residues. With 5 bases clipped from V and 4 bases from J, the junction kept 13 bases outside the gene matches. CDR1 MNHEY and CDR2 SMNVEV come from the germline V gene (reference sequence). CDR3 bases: TGTGCCAGCAGTCTCGCTGGGACTAGCGGGAGGAAAGTGTCAGATACGCAGTATTTT. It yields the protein CASSLAGTSGRKVSDTQYF.

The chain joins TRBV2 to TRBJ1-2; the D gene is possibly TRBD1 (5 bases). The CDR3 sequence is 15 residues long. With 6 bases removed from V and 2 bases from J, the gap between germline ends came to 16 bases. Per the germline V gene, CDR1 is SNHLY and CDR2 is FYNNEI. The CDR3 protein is CASRGVRAWNYGYTF. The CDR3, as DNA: TGTGCCAGCAGGGGGGTGAGGGCGTGGAACTATGGCTACACCTTC.